This TCR beta chain was sequenced in a study of blood T cell repertoires in COVID-19. Clones were read by immunoSEQ multiplex PCR, and TCRdb kept only the in-frame ones, dropping some. The profile shows 130,000 to 150,000 clones, over 70% of them singletons. CDR3 length: 18 residues. Germline CDR1 is SGHKS and CDR2 is YYEKEE (reference sequence). The V and J ends lost 5 bases and 0 bases, in that order; junction bases with no gene match: 11. There are many counts of this clone. The chain carries TRBV5-5 and TRBJ1-6, with 7 nucleotides matching TRBD1. The TCR sequence derives from a man aged 50 to 60 who had recovered from COVID-19. The specimen sequenced was peripheral blood. The DNA of the CDR3 is TGTGCCAGCAGTCAGGGGGGCGGACCAAGCTCCTATAATTCACCCCTCCACTTT. Its protein is CASSQGGGPSSYNSPLHF.